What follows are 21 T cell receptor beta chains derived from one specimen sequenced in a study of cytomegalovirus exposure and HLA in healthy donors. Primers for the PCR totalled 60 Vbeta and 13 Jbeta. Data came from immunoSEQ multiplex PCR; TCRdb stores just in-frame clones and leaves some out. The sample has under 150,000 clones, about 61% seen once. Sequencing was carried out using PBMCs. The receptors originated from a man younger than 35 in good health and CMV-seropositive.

CDR3 sequence reads: CASSPMAAGNTEAFF. In DNA, the CDR3 is TGTGCCAGCTCACCCATGGCGGCCGGGAACACTGAAGCTTTCTTT. The genes are TRBV18 and TRBJ1-1; D gene uncertain. V dropped 3 bases and J dropped 1 base, with 12 bases sitting between them. In germline, CDR1 is KGHSH, CDR2 LQKENI. The CDR3 consists of 15 residues.

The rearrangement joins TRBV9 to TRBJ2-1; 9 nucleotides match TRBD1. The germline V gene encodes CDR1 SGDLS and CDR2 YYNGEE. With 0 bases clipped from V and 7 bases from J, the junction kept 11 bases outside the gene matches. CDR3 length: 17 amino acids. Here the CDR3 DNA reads TGTGCCAGCAGCGTAGGTCCCGTGGACAGGGGTCAAAATGAGCAGTTCTTC. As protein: CASSVGPVDRGQNEQFF.

CDR3 nucleotide sequence: TGTGCCAGCAGCACGACAGGGGGCACTGAAGCTTTCTTT. Its translation: CASSTTGGTEAFF. This chain uses TRBV6-1 with TRBJ1-1, with TRBD1 matching 9 bases. Germline V gene sequence: CDR1 MNHNS, CDR2 SASEGT. The CDR3 runs 13 residues. Unmatched junction bases numbered 3, after V lost 6 bases and J lost 4 bases.

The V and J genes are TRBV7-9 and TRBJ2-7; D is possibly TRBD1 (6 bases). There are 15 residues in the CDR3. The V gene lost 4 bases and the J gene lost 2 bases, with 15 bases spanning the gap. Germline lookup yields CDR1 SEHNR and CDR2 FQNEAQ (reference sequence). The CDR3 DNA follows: TGTGCCAGCAGCTATCTCCCAGGGGATACCTACGAGCAGTACTTC. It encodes CASSYLPGDTYEQYF.

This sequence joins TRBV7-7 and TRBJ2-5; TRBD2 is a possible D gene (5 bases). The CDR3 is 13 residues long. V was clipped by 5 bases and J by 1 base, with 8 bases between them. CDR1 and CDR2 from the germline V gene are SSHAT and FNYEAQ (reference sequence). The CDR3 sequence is CASSRSGQETQYF. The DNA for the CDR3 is TGTGCCAGCAGCCGGAGCGGCCAAGAGACCCAGTACTTC.

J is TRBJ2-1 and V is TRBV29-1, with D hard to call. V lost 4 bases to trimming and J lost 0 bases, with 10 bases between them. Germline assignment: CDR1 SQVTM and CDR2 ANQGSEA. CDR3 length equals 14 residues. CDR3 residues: CSVAPHSSYNEQFF. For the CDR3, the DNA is TGCAGCGTTGCGCCTCACAGCTCCTACAATGAGCAGTTCTTC.

The CDR3 loop reads CASSLAAVETQYF. The CDR3 coding sequence is TGTGCCAGCAGCTTAGCGGCGGTAGAGACCCAGTACTTC. The J gene is TRBJ2-5, the V gene TRBV7-2, with no clear D. V lost 0 bases and J 4 bases, leaving 6 bases between the germline ends. The CDR3 sequence is 13 residues long. Germline V lookup: CDR1 SGHTA, CDR2 FQGNSA.

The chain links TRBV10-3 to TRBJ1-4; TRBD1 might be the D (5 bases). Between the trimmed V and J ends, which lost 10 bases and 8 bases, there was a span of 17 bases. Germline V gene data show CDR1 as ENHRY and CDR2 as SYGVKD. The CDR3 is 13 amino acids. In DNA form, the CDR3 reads TGTGCCAGCTCGGGGGGGTCTCACGAAAAACTGTTTTTT. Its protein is CASSGGSHEKLFF.

CDR3 bases: TGTGCCAGCAGCTTGGCCACAGATACGCAGTATTTT. Protein sequence: CASSLATDTQYF. This chain joins TRBV7-6 and TRBJ2-3, with D unresolved. V gave up 3 bases and J gave up 2 bases, with 3 bases separating them. Germline CDR1 reads SGHVS; CDR2 reads FNYEAQ. The CDR3 contains 12 residues. The entire variable domain, with the rest obtained from reference TRBV7-6 and TRBJ2-3, is as follows: GAGVSQSPRYKVTKRGQDVALRCDPISGHVSLYWYRQALGQGPEFLTYFNYEAQQDKSGLPNDRFSAERPEGSISTLTIQRTEQRDSAMYRCASSLATDTQYFGPGTRLTVL.

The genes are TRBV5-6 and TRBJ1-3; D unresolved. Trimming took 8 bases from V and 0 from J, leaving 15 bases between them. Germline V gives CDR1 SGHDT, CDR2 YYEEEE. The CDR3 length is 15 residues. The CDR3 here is CASWGARSSGNTIYF. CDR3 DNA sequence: TGTGCCAGTTGGGGAGCTCGAAGCTCTGGAAACACCATATATTTT.

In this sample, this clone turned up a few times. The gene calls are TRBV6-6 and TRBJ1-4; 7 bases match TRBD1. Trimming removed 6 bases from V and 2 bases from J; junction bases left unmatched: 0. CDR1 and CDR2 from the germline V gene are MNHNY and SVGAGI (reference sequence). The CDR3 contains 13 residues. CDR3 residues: CASRQGTNEKLFF. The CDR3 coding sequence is TGTGCCAGCAGACAGGGGACTAATGAAAAACTGTTTTTT.

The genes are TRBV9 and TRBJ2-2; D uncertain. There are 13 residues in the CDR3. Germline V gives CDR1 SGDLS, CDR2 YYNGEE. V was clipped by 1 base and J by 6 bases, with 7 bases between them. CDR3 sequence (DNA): TGTGCCAGCAGCGTAACTTTGGCCGGGGAGCTGTTTTTT. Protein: CASSVTLAGELFF.

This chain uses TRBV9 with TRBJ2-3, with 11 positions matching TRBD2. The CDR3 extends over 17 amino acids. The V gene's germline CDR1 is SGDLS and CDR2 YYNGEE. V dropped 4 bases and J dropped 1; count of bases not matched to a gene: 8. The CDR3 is CASSTQILAGGTDTQYF. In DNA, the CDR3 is TGTGCCAGCAGCACCCAAATACTAGCGGGGGGCACAGATACGCAGTATTTT.

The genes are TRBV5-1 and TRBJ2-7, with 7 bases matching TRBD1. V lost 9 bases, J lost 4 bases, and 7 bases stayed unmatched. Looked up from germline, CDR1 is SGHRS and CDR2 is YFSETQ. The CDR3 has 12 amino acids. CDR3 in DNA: TGCGCCATCGGACAGGCTTGGTACGAGCAGTACTTC. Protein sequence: CAIGQAWYEQYF.

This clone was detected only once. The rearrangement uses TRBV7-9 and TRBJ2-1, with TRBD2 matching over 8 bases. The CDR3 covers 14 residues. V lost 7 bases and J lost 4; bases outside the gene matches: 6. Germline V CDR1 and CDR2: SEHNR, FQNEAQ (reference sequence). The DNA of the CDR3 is TGTGCCAGCACCCTGACTAGCGCATACAATGAGCAGTTCTTC. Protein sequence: CASTLTSAYNEQFF.

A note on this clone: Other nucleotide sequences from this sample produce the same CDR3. CDR3: CSVDPPGGADNEQFF. The CDR3 DNA follows: TGCAGCGTTGATCCTCCAGGGGGCGCTGACAATGAGCAGTTCTTC. This sequence joins TRBV29-1 and TRBJ2-1; TRBD1 matches 8 bases. Germline V gene data show CDR1 as SQVTM and CDR2 as ANQGSEA. Trimming cost V 3 bases and J 5 bases; bases outside gene matches: 9. The CDR3 has 15 amino acids.

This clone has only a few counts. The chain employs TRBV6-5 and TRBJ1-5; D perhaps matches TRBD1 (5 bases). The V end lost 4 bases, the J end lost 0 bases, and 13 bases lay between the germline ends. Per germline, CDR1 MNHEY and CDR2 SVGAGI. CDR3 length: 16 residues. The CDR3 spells CASSSELGDSNQPQHF. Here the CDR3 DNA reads TGTGCCAGCAGTTCCGAATTAGGGGATAGCAATCAGCCCCAGCATTTT.

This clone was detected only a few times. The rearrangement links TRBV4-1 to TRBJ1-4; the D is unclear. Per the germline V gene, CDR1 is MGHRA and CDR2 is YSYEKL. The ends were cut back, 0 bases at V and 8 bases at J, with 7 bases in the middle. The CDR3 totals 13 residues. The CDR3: CASSQDRGEKLFF. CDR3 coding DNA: TGCGCCAGCAGCCAAGATCGGGGAGAAAAACTGTTTTTT.

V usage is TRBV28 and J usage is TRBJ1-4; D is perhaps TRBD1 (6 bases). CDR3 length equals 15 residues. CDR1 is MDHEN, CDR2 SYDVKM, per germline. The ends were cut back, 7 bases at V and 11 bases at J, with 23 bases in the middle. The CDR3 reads CASTLSEQGLQKLFF. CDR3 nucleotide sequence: TGTGCCAGCACCCTATCGGAACAGGGACTACAGAAACTGTTTTTT.

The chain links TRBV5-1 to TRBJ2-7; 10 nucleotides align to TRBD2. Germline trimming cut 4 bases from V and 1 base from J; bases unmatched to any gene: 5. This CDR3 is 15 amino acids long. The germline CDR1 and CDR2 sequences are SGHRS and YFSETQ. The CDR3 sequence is CASSLTSGPSYEQYF. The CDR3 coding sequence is TGCGCCAGCAGCCTGACTAGCGGGCCTTCCTACGAGCAGTACTTC.

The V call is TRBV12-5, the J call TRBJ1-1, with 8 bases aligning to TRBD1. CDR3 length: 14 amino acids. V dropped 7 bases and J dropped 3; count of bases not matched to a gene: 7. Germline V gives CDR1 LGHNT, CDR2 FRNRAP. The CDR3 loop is CASAITTGDTEAFF. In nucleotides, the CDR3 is TGTGCTAGTGCCATAACGACAGGGGACACTGAAGCTTTCTTT.